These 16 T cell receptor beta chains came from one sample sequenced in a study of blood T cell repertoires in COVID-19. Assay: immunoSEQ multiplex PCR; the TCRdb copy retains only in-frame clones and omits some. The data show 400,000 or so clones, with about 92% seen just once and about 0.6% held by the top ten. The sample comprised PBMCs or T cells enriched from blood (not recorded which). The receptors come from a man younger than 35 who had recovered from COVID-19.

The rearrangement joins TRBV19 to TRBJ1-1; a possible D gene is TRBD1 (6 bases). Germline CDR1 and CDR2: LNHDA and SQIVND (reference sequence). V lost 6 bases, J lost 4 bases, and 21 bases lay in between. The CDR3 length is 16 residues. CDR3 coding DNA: TGTGCCAGTAGGAGGGGTGGGACCCTAGGGGGCACTGAAGCTTTCTTT. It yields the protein CASRRGGTLGGTEAFF.

In DNA form, the CDR3 reads TGTGCCACCAGTGATTACCCTAGCGGGGGGGCCCACAATGAGCAGTTCTTC. Its protein product is CATSDYPSGGAHNEQFF. J is TRBJ2-1 and V is TRBV24-1; 12 nucleotides align to TRBD2. The junction had 6 bases not matched to a gene; V was cut back by 2 bases and J by 5 bases. Germline CDR1 reads KGHDR; CDR2 reads SFDVKD. The CDR3 has 17 residues.

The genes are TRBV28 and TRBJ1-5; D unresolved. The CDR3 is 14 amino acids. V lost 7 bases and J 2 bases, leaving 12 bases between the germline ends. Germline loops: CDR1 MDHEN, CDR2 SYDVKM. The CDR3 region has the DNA TGTGCCAGCAAGGAAGGCACAGGCAATCAGCCCCAGCATTTT. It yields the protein CASKEGTGNQPQHF. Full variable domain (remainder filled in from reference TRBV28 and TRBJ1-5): DVKVTQSSRYLVKRTGEKVFLECVQDMDHENMFWYRQDPGLGLRLIYFSYDVKMKEKGDIPEGYSVSREKKERFSLILESASTNQTSMYLCASKEGTGNQPQHFGDGTRLSIL.

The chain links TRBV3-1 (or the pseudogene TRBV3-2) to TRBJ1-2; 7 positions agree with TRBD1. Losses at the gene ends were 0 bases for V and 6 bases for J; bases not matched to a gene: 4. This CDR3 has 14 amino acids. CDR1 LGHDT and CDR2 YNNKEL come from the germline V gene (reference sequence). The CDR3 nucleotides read TGTGCCAGCAGCCAAGACAGGGGGGTGGATGGCTACACCTTC. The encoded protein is CASSQDRGVDGYTF.

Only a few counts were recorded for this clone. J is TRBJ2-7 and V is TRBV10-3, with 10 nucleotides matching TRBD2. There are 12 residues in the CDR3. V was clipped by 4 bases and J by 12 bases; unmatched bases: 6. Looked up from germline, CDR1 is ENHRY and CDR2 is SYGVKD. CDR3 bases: TGTGCCATCAGTGGGACTAGCGGAGCGGTGTACTTC. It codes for CAISGTSGAVYF.

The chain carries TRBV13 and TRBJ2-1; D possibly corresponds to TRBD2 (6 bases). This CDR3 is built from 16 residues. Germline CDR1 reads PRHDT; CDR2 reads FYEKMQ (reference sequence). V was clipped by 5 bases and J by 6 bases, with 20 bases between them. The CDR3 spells CASSEVPTTSGNEQFF. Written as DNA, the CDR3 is TGTGCCAGCAGCGAGGTTCCGACGACTAGTGGCAATGAGCAGTTCTTC.

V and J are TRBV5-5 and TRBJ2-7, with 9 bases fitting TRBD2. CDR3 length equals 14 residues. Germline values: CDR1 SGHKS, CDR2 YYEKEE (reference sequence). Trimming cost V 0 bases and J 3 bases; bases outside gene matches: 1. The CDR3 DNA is TGTGCCAGCAGCTTGGGTAGCGGGAGCTACGAGCAGTACTTC. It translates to CASSLGSGSYEQYF.

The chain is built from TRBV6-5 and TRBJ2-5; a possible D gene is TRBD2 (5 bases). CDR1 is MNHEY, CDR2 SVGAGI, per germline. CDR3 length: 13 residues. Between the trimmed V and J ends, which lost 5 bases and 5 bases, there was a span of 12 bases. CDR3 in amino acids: CASSRGTWETQYF. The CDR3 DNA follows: TGTGCCAGCAGTCGGGGTACGTGGGAGACCCAGTACTTC.

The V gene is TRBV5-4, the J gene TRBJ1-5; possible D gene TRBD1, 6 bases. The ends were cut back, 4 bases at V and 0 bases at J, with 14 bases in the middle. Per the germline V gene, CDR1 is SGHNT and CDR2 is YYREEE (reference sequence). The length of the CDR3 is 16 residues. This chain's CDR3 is CASSVGGPSSNQPQHF. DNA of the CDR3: TGTGCCAGCAGCGTTGGGGGCCCCAGTAGCAATCAGCCCCAGCATTTT.

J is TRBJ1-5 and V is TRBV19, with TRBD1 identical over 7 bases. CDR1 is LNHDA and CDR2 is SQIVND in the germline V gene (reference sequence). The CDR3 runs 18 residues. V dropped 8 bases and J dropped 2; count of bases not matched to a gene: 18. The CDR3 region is CASLKFFDRETRNQPQHF. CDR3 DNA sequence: TGTGCCAGTCTCAAGTTTTTCGACAGGGAAACTCGCAATCAGCCCCAGCATTTT.

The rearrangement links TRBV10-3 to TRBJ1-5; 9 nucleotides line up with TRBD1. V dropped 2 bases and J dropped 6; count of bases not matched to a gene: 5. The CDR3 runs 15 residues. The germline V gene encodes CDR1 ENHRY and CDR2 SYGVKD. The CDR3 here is CAISERDREGQPQHF. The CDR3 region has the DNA TGTGCCATCAGTGAGAGGGACAGGGAGGGTCAGCCCCAGCATTTT.

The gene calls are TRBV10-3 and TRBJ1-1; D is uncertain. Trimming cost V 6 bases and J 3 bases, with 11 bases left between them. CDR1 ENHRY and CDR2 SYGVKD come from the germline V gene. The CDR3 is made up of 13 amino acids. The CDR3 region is CAIRGPGDTEAFF. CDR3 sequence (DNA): TGTGCCATCAGGGGCCCCGGGGACACTGAAGCTTTCTTT.

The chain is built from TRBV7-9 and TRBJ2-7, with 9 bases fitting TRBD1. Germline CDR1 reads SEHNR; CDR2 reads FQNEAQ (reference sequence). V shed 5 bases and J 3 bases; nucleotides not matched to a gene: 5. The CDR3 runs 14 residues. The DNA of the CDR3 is TGTGCCAGCAGCACGGACAGGGGCGACTACGAGCAGTACTTC. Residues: CASSTDRGDYEQYF. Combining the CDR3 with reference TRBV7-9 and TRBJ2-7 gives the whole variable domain DTGVSQNPRHKITKRGQNVTFRCDPISEHNRLYWYRQTLGQGPEFLTYFQNEAQLEKSRLLSDRFSAERPKGSFSTLEIQRTEQGDSAMYLCASSTDRGDYEQYFGPGTRLTVT.

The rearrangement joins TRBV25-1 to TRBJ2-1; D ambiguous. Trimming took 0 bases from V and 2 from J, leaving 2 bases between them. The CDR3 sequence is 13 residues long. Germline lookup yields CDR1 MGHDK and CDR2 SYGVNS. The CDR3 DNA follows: TGTGCCAGCAGTGAATATACCTACAATGAGCAGTTCTTC. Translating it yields CASSEYTYNEQFF.

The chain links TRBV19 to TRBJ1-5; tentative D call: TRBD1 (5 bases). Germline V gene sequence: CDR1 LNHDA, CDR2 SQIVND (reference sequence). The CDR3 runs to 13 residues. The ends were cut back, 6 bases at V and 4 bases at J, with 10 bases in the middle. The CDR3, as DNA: TGTGCCAGTAGCCCTCAGGGAAATCAGCCCCAGCATTTT. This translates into CASSPQGNQPQHF.

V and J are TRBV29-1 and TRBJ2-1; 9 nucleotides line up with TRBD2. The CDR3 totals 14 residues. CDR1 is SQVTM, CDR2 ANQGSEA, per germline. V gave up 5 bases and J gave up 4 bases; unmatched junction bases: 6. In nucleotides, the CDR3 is TGCAGCGTTTTAACTAGCGGGCCTTACAATGAGCAGTTCTTC. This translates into CSVLTSGPYNEQFF.